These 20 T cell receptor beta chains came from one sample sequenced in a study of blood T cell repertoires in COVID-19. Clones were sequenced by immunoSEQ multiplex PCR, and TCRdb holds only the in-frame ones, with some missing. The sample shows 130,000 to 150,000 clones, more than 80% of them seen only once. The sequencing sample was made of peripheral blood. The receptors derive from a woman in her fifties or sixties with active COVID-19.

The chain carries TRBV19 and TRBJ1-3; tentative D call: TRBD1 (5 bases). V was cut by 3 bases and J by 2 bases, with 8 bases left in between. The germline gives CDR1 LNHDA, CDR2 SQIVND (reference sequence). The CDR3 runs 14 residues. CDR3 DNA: TGTGCCAGTAGTATCGGGGGAACTGGAAACACCATATATTTT. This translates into CASSIGGTGNTIYF.

In DNA, the CDR3 is TGTGCCAGCAGTGAACCCCCCGGGAGGGCCCCACTCGGGCAGTTCTTC. It specifies CASSEPPGRAPLGQFF. The chain is built from TRBV2 and TRBJ2-1; TRBD2 aligns across 8 bases. Germline CDR1 reads SNHLY; CDR2 reads FYNNEI. This CDR3 comprises 16 residues. Trimming cost V 2 bases and J 12 bases; bases outside gene matches: 15.

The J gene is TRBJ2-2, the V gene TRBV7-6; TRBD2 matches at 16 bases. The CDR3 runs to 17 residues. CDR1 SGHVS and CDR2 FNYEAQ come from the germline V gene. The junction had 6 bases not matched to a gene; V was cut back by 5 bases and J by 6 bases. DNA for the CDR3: TGTGCCAGCAGCCCCGGGACTAGCGGGAGGGCCGCCGGGGAGCTGTTTTTT. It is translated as CASSPGTSGRAAGELFF. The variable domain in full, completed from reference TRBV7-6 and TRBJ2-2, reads GAGVSQSPRYKVTKRGQDVALRCDPISGHVSLYWYRQALGQGPEFLTYFNYEAQQDKSGLPNDRFSAERPEGSISTLTIQRTEQRDSAMYRCASSPGTSGRAAGELFFGEGSRLTVL.

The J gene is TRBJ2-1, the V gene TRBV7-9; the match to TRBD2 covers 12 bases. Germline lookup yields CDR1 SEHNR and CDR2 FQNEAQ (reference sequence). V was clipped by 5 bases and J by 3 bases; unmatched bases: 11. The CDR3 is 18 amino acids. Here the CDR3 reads CASSDLAGGPRVYNEQFF. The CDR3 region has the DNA TGTGCCAGCAGCGATCTAGCGGGAGGGCCGAGAGTCTACAATGAGCAGTTCTTC.

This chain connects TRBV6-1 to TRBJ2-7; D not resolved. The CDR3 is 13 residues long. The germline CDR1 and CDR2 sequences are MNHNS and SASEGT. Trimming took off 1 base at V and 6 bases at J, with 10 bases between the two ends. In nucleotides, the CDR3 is TGTGCCAGCAGTGAAGGGCCCCCCCGCGAGCAGTACTTC. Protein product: CASSEGPPREQYF.

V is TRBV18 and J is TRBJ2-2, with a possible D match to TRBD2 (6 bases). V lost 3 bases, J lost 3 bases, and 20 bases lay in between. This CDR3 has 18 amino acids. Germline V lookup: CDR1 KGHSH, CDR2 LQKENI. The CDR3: CASSPQFTWEVDTGELFF. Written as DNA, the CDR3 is TGTGCCAGCTCACCCCAGTTCACGTGGGAGGTTGACACCGGGGAGCTGTTTTTT.

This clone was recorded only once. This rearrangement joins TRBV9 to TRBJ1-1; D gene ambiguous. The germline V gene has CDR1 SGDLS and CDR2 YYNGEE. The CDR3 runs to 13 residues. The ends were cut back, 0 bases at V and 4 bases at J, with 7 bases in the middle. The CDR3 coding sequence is TGTGCCAGCAGCGTAGAGGCGGCCACTGAAGCTTTCTTT. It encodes CASSVEAATEAFF.

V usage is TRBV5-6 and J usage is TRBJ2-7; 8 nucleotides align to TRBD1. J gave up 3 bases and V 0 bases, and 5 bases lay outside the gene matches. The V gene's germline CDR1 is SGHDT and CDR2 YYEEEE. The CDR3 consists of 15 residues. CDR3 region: CASSLEQGVNYEQYF. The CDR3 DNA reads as TGTGCCAGCAGCTTGGAACAGGGGGTCAACTACGAGCAGTACTTC.

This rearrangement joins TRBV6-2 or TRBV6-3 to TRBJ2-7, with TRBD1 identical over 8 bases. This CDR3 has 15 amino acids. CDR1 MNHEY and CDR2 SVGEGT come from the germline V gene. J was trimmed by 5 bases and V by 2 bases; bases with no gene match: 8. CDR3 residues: CASSYRRQGPNEQYF. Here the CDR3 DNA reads TGTGCCAGCAGTTACCGCAGACAGGGGCCCAACGAGCAGTACTTC.

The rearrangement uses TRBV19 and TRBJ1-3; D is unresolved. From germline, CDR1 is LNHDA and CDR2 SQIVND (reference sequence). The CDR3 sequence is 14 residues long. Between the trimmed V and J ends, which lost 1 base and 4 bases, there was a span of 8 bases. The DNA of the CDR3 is TGTGCCAGTAGTATAGTAGCGGACGGAAACACCATATATTTT. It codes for CASSIVADGNTIYF. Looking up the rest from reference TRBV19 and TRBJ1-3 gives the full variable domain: DGGITQSPKYLFRKEGQNVTLSCEQNLNHDAMYWYRQDPGQGLRLIYYSQIVNDFQKGDIAEGYSVSREKKESFPLTVTSAQKNPTAFYLCASSIVADGNTIYFGEGSWLTVV.

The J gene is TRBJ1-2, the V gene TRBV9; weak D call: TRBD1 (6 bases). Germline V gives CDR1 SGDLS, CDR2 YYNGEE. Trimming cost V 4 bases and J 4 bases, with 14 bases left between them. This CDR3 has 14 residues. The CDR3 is CASSTRQVLYGYTF. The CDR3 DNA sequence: TGTGCCAGCAGCACCCGACAGGTCCTCTATGGCTACACCTTC.

The CDR3 reads CASSFLDRPSGNTIYF. CDR3 coding DNA: TGTGCCAGCAGTTTTCTGGACAGGCCATCTGGAAACACCATATATTTT. The chain couples TRBV28 to TRBJ1-3, with 7 positions matching TRBD1. The CDR3 covers 16 residues. V trimming: 3 bases; J trimming: 1 base; junction bases outside the gene matches: 6. Germline-derived CDR1 and CDR2 are MDHEN and SYDVKM.

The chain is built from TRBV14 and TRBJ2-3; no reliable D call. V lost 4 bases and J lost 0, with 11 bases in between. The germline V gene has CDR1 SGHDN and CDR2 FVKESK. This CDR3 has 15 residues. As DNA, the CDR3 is TGTGCCAGCAGCCCTTTCCTCCTGAGCACAGATACGCAGTATTTT. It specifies CASSPFLLSTDTQYF. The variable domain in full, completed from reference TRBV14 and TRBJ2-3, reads EAGVTQFPSHSVIEKGQTVTLRCDPISGHDNLYWYRRVMGKEIKFLLHFVKESKQDESGMPNNRFLAERTGGTYSTLKVQPAELEDSGVYFCASSPFLLSTDTQYFGPGTRLTVL.

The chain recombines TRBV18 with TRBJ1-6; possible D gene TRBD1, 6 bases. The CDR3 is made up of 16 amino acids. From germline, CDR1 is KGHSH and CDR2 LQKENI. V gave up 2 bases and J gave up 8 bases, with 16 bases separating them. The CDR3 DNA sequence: TGTGCCAGCTCACCAGCGACAAGGACAGTCGATTCACCCCTCCACTTT. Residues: CASSPATRTVDSPLHF.

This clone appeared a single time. The DNA of the CDR3 is TGTGCCAGCTCACCAATACAGGGGGCAGGGAATGAGCAGTTCTTC. This gives the protein CASSPIQGAGNEQFF. J is TRBJ2-1 and V is TRBV18, with 9 nucleotides matching TRBD1. V gave up 2 bases and J gave up 7 bases; unmatched junction bases: 6. The CDR3 covers 15 residues. The germline V gene has CDR1 KGHSH and CDR2 LQKENI.

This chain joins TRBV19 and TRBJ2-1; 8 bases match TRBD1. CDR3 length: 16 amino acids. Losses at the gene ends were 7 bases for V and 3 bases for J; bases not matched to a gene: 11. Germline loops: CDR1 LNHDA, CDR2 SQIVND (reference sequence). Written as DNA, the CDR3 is TGTGCCAGTACCCCGGTCAGGGGGCGAAACTACAATGAGCAGTTCTTC. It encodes CASTPVRGRNYNEQFF.

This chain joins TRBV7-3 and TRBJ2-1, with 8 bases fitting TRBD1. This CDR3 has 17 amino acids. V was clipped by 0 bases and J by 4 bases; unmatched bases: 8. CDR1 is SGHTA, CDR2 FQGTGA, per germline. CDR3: CASSLTADRGRYNEQFF. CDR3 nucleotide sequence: TGTGCCAGCAGCTTAACGGCCGACAGGGGACGGTACAATGAGCAGTTCTTC.

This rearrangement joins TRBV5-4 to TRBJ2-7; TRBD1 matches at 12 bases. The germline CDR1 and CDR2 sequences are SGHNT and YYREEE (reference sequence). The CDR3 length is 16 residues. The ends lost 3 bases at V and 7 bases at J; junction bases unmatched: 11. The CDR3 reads CASSSKDGTGGNEQYF. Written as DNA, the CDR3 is TGTGCCAGCAGCTCAAAAGATGGGACAGGGGGCAATGAGCAGTACTTC.

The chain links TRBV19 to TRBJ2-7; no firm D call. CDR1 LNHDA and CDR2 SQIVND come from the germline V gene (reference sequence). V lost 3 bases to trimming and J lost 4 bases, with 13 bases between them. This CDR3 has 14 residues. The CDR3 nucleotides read TGTGCCAGTAGTATTGGGCACCCGCCGTACGAGCAGTACTTC. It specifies CASSIGHPPYEQYF. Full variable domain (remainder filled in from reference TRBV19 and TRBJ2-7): DGGITQSPKYLFRKEGQNVTLSCEQNLNHDAMYWYRQDPGQGLRLIYYSQIVNDFQKGDIAEGYSVSREKKESFPLTVTSAQKNPTAFYLCASSIGHPPYEQYFGPGTRLTVT.

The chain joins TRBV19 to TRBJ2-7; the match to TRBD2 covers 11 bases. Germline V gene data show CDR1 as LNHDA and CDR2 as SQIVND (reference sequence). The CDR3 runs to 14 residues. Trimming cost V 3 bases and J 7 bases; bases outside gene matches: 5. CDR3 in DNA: TGTGCCAGTAGTATTAGACTAGCGGGACGGGAGCAGTACTTC. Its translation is CASSIRLAGREQYF. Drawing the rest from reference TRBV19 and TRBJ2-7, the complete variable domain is DGGITQSPKYLFRKEGQNVTLSCEQNLNHDAMYWYRQDPGQGLRLIYYSQIVNDFQKGDIAEGYSVSREKKESFPLTVTSAQKNPTAFYLCASSIRLAGREQYFGPGTRLTVT.